This T cell receptor beta chain stems from a study of cytomegalovirus exposure and HLA in healthy donors. This CDR3 is built from 16 residues. The PCR used 60 Vbeta and 13 Jbeta primers. Assay: immunoSEQ multiplex PCR; the TCRdb copy retains only in-frame clones and omits some. The table lists 130,000 or so clones, about 70% of them singletons, with about 2.1% in the top ten. Study-level results: Among CMV-associated TCR beta chains, most appeared HLA-restricted in a later analysis.

For this clone: Antigen: not known.

The sample was PBMCs. The V gene is TRBV21-1, the J gene TRBJ1-5; the table's D call, TRBD1, has no DNA check behind it. TRBV21-1 is a pseudogene. The source of this sequence is a woman aged 40-49 years in good health and CMV-seropositive. CDR3 amino acids: CASSKRPGQGTQPQHF. CDR3 sequence (DNA): TGTGCCAGCAGCAAAAGGCCGGGACAGGGAACTCAGCCCCAGCATTTT.